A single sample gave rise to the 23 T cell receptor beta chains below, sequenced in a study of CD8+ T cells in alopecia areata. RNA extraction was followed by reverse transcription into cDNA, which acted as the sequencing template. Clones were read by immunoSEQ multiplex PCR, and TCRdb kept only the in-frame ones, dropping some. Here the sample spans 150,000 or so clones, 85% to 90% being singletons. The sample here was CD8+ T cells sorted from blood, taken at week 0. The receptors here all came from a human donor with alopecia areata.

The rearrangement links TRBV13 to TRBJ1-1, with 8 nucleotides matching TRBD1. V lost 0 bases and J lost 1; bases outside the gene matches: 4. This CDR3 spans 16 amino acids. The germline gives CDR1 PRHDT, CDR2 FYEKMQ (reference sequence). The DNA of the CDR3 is TGTGCCAGCAGCTTAGGCCTCGGGACAGGGAACACTGAAGCTTTCTTT. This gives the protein CASSLGLGTGNTEAFF.

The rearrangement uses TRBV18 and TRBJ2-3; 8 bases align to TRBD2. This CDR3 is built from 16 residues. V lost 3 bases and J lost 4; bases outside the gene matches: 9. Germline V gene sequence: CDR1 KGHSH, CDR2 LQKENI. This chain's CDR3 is CASSPSGREVADTQYF. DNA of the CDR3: TGTGCCAGCTCACCGTCGGGGCGGGAGGTTGCAGATACGCAGTATTTT.

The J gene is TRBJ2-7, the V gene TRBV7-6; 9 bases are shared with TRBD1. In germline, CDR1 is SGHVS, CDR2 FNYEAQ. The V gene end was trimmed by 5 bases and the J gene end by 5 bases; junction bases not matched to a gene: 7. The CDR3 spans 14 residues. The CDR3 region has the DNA TGTGCCAGCAGCCCCGGGACAGGGCTCGACGAGCAGTACTTC. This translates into CASSPGTGLDEQYF.

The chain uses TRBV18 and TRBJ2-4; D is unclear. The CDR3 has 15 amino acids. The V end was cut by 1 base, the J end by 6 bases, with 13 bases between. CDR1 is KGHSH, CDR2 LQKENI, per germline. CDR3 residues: CASSPQGRQLNIQYF. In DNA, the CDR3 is TGTGCCAGCTCACCACAGGGCAGGCAGCTAAACATTCAGTACTTC.

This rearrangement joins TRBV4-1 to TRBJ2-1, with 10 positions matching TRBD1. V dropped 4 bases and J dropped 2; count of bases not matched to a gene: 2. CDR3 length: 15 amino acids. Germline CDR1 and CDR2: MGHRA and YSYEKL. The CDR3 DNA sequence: TGCGCCAGCAGCCTTGGGACAGGGGCCTACAATGAGCAGTTCTTC. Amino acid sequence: CASSLGTGAYNEQFF.

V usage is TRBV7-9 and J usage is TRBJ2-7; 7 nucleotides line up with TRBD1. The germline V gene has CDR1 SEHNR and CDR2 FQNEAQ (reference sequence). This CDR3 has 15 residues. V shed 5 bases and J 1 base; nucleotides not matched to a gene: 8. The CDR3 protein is CASSGTGTASYEQYF. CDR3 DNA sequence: TGTGCCAGCAGCGGAACCGGGACAGCTTCCTACGAGCAGTACTTC.

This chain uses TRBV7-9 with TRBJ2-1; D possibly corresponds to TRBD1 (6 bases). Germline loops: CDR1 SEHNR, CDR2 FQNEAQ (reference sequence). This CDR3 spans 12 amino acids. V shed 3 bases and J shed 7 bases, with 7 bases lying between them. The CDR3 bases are TGTGCCAGCAGCTTCGGACAGAATGAGCAGTTCTTC. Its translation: CASSFGQNEQFF.

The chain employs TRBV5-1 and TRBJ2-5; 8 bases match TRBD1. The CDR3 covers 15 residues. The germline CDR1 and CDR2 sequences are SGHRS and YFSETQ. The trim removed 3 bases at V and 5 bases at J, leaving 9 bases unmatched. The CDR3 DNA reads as TGCGCCAGCAGCTGGCGGGACAGGCTGAGTGAGACCCAGTACTTC. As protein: CASSWRDRLSETQYF.

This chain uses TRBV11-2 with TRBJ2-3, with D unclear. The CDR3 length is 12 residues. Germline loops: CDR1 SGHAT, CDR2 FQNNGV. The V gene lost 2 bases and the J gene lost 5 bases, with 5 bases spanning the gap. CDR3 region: CASSLLGDTQYF. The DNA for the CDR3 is TGTGCCAGCAGCTTACTGGGAGATACGCAGTATTTT.

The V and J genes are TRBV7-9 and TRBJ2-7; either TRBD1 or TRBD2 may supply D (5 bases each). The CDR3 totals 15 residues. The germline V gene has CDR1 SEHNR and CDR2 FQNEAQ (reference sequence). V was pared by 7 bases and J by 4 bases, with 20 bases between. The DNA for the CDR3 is TGTGCCAGCACCTCGCCGGGACCCCCCGGGTACGAGCAGTACTTC. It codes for CASTSPGPPGYEQYF.

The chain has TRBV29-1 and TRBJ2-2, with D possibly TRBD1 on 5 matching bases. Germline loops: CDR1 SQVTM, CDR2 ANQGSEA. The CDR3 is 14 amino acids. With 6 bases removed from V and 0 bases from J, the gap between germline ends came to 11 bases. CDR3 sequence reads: CSVTARANTGELFF. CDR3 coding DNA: TGCAGCGTAACAGCCAGGGCGAACACCGGGGAGCTGTTTTTT.

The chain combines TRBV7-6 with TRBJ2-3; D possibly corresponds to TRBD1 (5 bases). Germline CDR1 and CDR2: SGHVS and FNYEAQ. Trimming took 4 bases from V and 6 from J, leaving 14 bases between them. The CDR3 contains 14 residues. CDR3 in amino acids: CASSSAQGPDTQYF. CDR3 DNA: TGTGCCAGCAGCTCGGCCCAGGGTCCTGATACGCAGTATTTT.

CDR3 protein: CANPQGIEQFF. CDR3 bases: TGTGCCAACCCCCAGGGGATTGAGCAGTTCTTC. The chain recombines TRBV2 with TRBJ2-1, with D possibly TRBD1 on 6 matching bases. The V and J ends lost 10 bases and 9 bases respectively, with 13 bases between them. Germline values: CDR1 SNHLY, CDR2 FYNNEI. The CDR3 is 11 amino acids.

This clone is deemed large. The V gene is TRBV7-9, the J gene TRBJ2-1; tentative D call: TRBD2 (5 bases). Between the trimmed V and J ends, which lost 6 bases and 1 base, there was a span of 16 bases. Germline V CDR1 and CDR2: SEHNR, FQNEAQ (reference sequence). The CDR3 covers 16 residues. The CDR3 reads CASSSVPLESYNEQFF. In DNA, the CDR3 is TGTGCCAGCAGTTCCGTCCCACTAGAGTCCTACAATGAGCAGTTCTTC.

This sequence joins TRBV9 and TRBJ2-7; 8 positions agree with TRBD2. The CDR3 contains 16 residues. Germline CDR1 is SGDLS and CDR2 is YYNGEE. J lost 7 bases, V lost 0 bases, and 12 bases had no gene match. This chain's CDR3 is CASSVEFEGTRSEQYF. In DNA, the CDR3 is TGTGCCAGCAGCGTAGAATTTGAGGGGACTAGGAGTGAGCAGTACTTC.

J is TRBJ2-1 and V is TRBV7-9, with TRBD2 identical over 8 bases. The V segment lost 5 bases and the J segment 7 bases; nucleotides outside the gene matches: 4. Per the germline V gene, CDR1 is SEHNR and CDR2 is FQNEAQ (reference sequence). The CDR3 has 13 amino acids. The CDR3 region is CASSASSGNEQFF. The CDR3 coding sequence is TGTGCCAGCAGCGCCTCTAGCGGGAATGAGCAGTTCTTC.

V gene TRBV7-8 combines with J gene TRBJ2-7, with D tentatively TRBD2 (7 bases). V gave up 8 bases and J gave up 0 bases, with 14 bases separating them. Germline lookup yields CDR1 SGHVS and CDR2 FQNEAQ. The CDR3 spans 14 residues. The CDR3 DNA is TGTGCCAGCGGCGGGGGCCTTAACTCCTACGAGCAGTACTTC. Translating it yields CASGGGLNSYEQYF.

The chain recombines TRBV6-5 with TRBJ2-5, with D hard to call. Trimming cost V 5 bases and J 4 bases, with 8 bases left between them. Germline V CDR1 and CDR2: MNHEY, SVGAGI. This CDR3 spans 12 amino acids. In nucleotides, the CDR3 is TGTGCCAGCAGTGAACCGGGAGAGACCCAGTACTTC. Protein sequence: CASSEPGETQYF.

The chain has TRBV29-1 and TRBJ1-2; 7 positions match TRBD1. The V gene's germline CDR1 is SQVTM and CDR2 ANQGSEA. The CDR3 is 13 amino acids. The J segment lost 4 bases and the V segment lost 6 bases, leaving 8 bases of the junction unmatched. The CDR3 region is CSVHLGQIYGYTF. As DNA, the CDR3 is TGCAGCGTGCACCTGGGACAGATCTATGGCTACACCTTC.

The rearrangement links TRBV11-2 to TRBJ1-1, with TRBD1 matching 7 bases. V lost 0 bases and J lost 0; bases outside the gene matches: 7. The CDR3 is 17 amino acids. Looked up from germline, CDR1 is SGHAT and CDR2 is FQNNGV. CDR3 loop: CASSLDLLGGMNTEAFF. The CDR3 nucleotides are TGTGCCAGCAGCTTAGATTTATTAGGGGGCATGAACACTGAAGCTTTCTTT. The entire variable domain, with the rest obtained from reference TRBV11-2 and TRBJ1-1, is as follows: EAGVAQSPRYKIIEKRQSVAFWCNPISGHATLYWYQQILGQGPKLLIQFQNNGVVDDSQLPKDRFSAERLKGVDSTLKIQPAKLEDSAVYLCASSLDLLGGMNTEAFFGQGTRLTVV.

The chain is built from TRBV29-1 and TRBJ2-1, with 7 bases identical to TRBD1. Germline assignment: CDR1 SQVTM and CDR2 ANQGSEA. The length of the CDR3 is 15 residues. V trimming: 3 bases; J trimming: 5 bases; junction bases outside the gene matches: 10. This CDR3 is CSVEADRELDNEQFF. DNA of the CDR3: TGCAGCGTTGAGGCCGACAGGGAGTTGGACAATGAGCAGTTCTTC.

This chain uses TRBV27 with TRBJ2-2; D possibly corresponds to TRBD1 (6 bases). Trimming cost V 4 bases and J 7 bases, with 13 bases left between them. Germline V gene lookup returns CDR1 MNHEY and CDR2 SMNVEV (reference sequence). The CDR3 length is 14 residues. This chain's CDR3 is CASSSLGGYGELFF. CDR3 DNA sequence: TGTGCCAGCAGTTCTCTAGGGGGTTACGGGGAGCTGTTTTTT.

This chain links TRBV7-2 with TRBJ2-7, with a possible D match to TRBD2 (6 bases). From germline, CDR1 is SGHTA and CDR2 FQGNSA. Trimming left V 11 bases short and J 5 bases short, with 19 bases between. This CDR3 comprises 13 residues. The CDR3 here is CAHGKTGEDEQYF. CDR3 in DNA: TGTGCCCATGGGAAGACGGGAGAGGACGAGCAGTACTTC.